This T cell receptor beta chain was recorded in a study of shared clonotypes between healthy human individuals. Naive CD8 cells lacked CD45RO and underwent positive selection for CCR7, leaving out terminally differentiated effector memory CD45RA+ cells. Sequenced by immunoSEQ multiplex PCR; TCRdb stores in-frame clones only, minus some. This sample has 650,000 to 800,000 clones, with 92% found just once. The CDR3 totals 13 residues. Germline values: CDR1 SGDLS, CDR2 YYNGEE. V lost 3 bases and J 7 bases, leaving 11 bases between the germline ends. This rearrangement joins TRBV9 to TRBJ2-1; tentatively, D is TRBD2 (6 bases). Sequencing used naive CD8+ T cells sorted from blood. The sequence came from a young man in good health. CDR3 loop: CASSAGDRNEQFF. The CDR3 DNA is TGTGCCAGCAGCGCGGGAGACAGAAATGAGCAGTTCTTC.